This note documents a single T cell receptor beta chain sequence. Its antigen is still unknown. This record comes from a study of OX40 agonist ivuxolimab in advanced cancers. Overall study context: Intravenous ivuxolimab was administered to patients every 2 weeks at 0.01 to 10 mg/kg. A history of anti-PD-1, anti-PD-L1 or anti-CTLA-4 therapy was acceptable, and roughly 40% had some.

V gave up 5 bases and J gave up 5 bases; unmatched junction bases: 4. CDR3 length: 13 amino acids. The V gene's germline CDR1 is MDHEN and CDR2 SYDVKM. Clones were read by immunoSEQ multiplex PCR, and TCRdb kept only the in-frame ones, dropping some. Of around 72,000 clones detected, 86% appear once; the ten largest clones hold around 8.3%. Whole-study results and caveats: At 0.1 to 3.0 mg/kg, CD4+ and CD8+ blood T cells expanded clonally by week 6.

Patients were ruled out by autoimmune disease history or systemic immunosuppression. The specimen comprised CD4+ or CD8+ T cells sorted from blood, sampled in a trial of the OX40 agonist ivuxolimab. This TCR derives from an adult with an advanced solid tumor such as melanoma, head and neck, liver or kidney cancer. The chain has TRBV28 and TRBJ1-1; TRBD1 matches 8 bases. The CDR3 reads CASSRTGSTEAFF. Written as DNA, the CDR3 is TGTGCCAGCAGTCGGACAGGGAGTACTGAAGCTTTCTTT.